A selection of T cell receptor beta chains follows, all from one sample in a study of human CD8 memory T cell subsets. TCRdb re-called the 5' RACE reads and shows each CDR3 protein once, DNA omitted. This sample's table reports 8,000 or so distinct CDR3 sequences. The specimen sequenced was CD8+ T cells from PBMCs. All receptors derive from a human donor in good health. Each CDR3 is given with its conserved first and last residue. Expanded clones are given a class, and other clones once, few, many or no size at all.

>medium-sized|TRBJ2-5|TRBV20-1
CSARDDGGRGLIQTQYF
>-|TRBJ2-1|TRBV27
CASSLFSGEFSHHEQFF
>-|TRBJ2-5|TRBV4-1
CASSQSSGTQETQYF
>-|TRBJ2-1|TRBV7-3
CASSYYPGTEYEQFF
>medium-sized|TRBJ2-1|TRBV5-1
CASSWIRDEQFF
>-|TRBJ2-5|TRBV7-9
CASSSGTSGYQETQYF
>-|TRBJ1-5|TRBV30
CAWSVLQNQPQHF
>-|TRBJ2-5|TRBV27
CASSPSGNQETQYF
>-|TRBJ2-3|TRBV2
CASSPGTSSTDTQYF
>-|TRBJ2-1|TRBV7-9
CASSIVVGSGNEQFF
>-|TRBJ2-7|TRBV20-1
CSVSSGSNYEQYF
>-|TRBJ2-7|TRBV25-1
CASKPSSSYEQYF
>-|TRBJ2-5|TRBV9
CASSVASASGETQYF
>-|TRBJ2-7|TRBV28
CASSLWGANEQYF
>medium-sized|TRBJ1-2|TRBV28
CASSFVGNYGYTF
>-|TRBJ2-1|TRBV11-2
CASSLSYNEQFF
>-|TRBJ2-7|TRBV28
CASSLSGGPLDEQYF
>-|TRBJ2-2|TRBV6-2/TRBV6-3
CASSYLVDSTGELFF
>-|TRBJ2-7|TRBV7-2
CASSLLGVAYEQYF
>-|TRBJ2-7|TRBV28
CASKKTAMEQYF
>-|TRBJ2-7|TRBV7-9
CASSEGARWSEQYF
>-|TRBJ2-5|TRBV4-2
CASSQEKEGQETQYF
>medium-sized|TRBJ1-6|TRBV12-3/TRBV12-4
CASRVEGGNSPLHF
>-|TRBJ2-1|TRBV24-1
CATSDSSGRLDEQFF
>-|TRBJ2-7|TRBV27
CASSPTSGFSYEQYF
>-|TRBJ2-1|TRBV12-3/TRBV12-4
CASSSTDYRSYNEQFF
>-|TRBJ2-7|TRBV19
CASSPTGTEQYF
>-|TRBJ2-1|TRBV20-1
CSARDMVTYNEQFF
>-|TRBJ2-1|TRBV5-1
CASSLGYGGAYNEQFF
>-|TRBJ2-4|TRBV7-2
CASSLGVAKNIQYF
>-|TRBJ2-1|TRBV12-3/TRBV12-4
CASSPSLNNEQFF
>-|TRBJ2-2|TRBV24-1
CATSAASANTGELFF
>-|TRBJ2-5|TRBV27
CASSSLADFQETQYF
>-|TRBJ2-5|TRBV7-2
CASSLALAGTLYPQETQYF
>-|TRBJ2-2|TRBV5-1
CASSPPGQGRAGELFF
>-|TRBJ1-1|TRBV13
CASSSLRGGLNTEAFF
>-|TRBJ2-3|TRBV12-3/TRBV12-4
CASSLLPGGGTDTQYF
>-|TRBJ2-5|TRBV28
CASSFLPNSYQETQYF
>-|TRBJ1-2|TRBV10-2
CATRDSGGYTF
>-|TRBJ2-1|TRBV6-2/TRBV6-3
CASSYSRYEQFF
>-|TRBJ1-3|TRBV7-9
CATVELQGKSGNTIYF
>medium-sized|TRBJ2-2|TRBV12-3/TRBV12-4
CASSLGVGELFF
>-|TRBJ2-2|TRBV15
CATSRVGQGRAGELFF
>-|TRBJ2-7|TRBV20-1
CSARDLELTGDEQYF
>-|TRBJ2-2|TRBV7-3
CASSYDRGPFTGELFF
>-|TRBJ2-7|TRBV18
CASSSGLAGSLREQYF
>-|TRBJ1-2|TRBV2
CASRGVGDVYGYTF
>-|TRBJ2-7|TRBV5-1
CASRDAGASYEQYF
>-|TRBJ2-7|TRBV25-1
CARSGAIHEQYF
>-|TRBJ2-1|TRBV27
CASSLGKGFYNEQFF
>-|TRBJ2-7|TRBV7-9
CASSSQAGQNLYEQYF
>-|TRBJ2-7|TRBV28
CASSPWASDSYEQYF
>-|TRBJ2-7|TRBV19
CASSPLAGDSYEQYF
>-|TRBJ2-1|TRBV12-3/TRBV12-4
CASRLLWGPDNEQFF
>-|TRBJ2-1|TRBV29-1
CSVEEPTSGHEDEQFF
>-|TRBJ2-5|TRBV20-1
CSARPPWGGIDQETQYF
>-|TRBJ1-3|TRBV12-3/TRBV12-4
CASSLAGPELGNTIYF
>-|TRBJ1-2|TRBV20-1
CSAPSQGAYGYTF
>-|TRBJ2-1|TRBV28
CASTVRGYNEQFF